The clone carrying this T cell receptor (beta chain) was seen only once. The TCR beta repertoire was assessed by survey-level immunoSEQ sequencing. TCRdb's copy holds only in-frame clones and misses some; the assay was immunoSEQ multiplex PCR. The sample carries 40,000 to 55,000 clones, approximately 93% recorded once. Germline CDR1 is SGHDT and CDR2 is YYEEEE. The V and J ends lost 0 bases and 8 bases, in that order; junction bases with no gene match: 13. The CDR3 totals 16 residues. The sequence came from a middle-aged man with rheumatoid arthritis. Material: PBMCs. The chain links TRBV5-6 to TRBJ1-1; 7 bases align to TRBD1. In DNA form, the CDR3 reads TGTGCCAGCAGCTTGGTGGACAGGTCCCCTATCGGAGAAGCTTTCTTT. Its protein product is CASSLVDRSPIGEAFF.